This is a list of T cell receptor beta chains from one sample in a study of blood T cell dynamics during melanoma immunotherapy. Assay: immunoSEQ multiplex PCR; the TCRdb copy retains only in-frame clones and omits some. The table includes fewer than 4,500 clones, under 90% detected once. The sequencing here drew on blood, taken from a patient treated with checkpoint blockade. These receptors were taken from a human donor with melanoma. Each CDR3 is given with its conserved first and last residue. Each record gives: J gene, D gene, V gene, clone size, CDR3 protein, CDR3 DNA. The D gene is left open where the match is weak. The size entry is marked missing in some rows and otherwise reads once, few, many or a size class.

TRBJ1-1,NA,TRBV5-6,NA,CASSLRGTEAFF,TGTGCCAGCAGCTTGAGGGGCACTGAAGCTTTCTTT
TRBJ2-7,TRBD2,TRBV4-1,NA,CASSQATSGGASYEQYF,TGCGCCAGCAGCCAAGCGACTAGCGGGGGCGCGTCCTACGAGCAGTACTTC
TRBJ1-2,NA,TRBV6-5,few,CASRALKAGNYGYTF,TGTGCCAGCAGGGCGCTTAAGGCGGGAAACTATGGCTACACCTTC
TRBJ1-1,TRBD1,TRBV30,NA,CARFGQGATEAFF,TGTGCCCGTTTCGGACAGGGGGCAACTGAAGCTTTCTTT
TRBJ1-1,NA,TRBV9,NA,CASSVGAGEGNTEAFF,TGTGCCAGCAGCGTAGGAGCAGGGGAAGGAAACACTGAAGCTTTCTTT
TRBJ2-7,NA,TRBV5-6,NA,CASSFGGSDEQYF,TGTGCCAGCAGCTTTGGGGGGAGTGACGAGCAGTACTTC
TRBJ2-7,TRBD1,TRBV5-5,NA,CASSPGGPYEQYF,TGTGCCAGCAGCCCAGGGGGCCCCTACGAGCAGTACTTC
TRBJ2-5,NA,TRBV7-2,NA,CASSFAGTQETQYF,TGTGCCAGCAGCTTCGCCGGGACCCAAGAGACCCAGTACTTC
TRBJ1-2,NA,TRBV5-6,NA,CASSRDGRTGVNYGYTF,TGTGCCAGCAGCCGGGACGGACGGACTGGAGTTAACTATGGCTACACCTTC
TRBJ2-3,NA,TRBV7-3,NA,CASSRDSSTDTQYF,TGTGCCAGCAGCCGGGACTCTAGCACAGATACGCAGTATTTT
TRBJ1-5,NA,TRBV27,NA,CASSITGSSVNQPQHF,TGTGCCAGCAGTATCACAGGATCCAGCGTCAATCAGCCCCAGCATTTT
TRBJ2-6,TRBD1,TRBV6-1,NA,CASSAHRGTAGANVLTF,TGTGCCAGCAGTGCCCACAGGGGGACTGCTGGGGCCAACGTCCTGACTTTC
TRBJ1-1,NA,TRBV6-1,NA,CASSPSGAANTEAFF,TGTGCCAGCAGTCCGTCGGGGGCCGCGAACACTGAAGCTTTCTTT
TRBJ2-7,NA,TRBV6-1,once,CASSDQFKGEQYF,TGTGCCAGCAGTGACCAATTTAAGGGCGAGCAGTACTTC
TRBJ1-3,TRBD1,TRBV18,NA,CASSPQEPGQGGNTIYF,TGTGCCAGCTCACCGCAGGAACCGGGACAGGGGGGAAACACCATATATTTT
TRBJ2-3,TRBD2,TRBV30,NA,CAWSGLAGPDTQYF,TGTGCCTGGAGTGGACTAGCGGGTCCAGATACGCAGTATTTT
TRBJ1-1,NA,TRBV29-1,once,CSVVPGLRRGTEAFF,TGCAGCGTGGTACCGGGGCTACGAAGGGGCACTGAAGCTTTCTTT
TRBJ2-7,TRBD1,TRBV30,NA,CAWSRDRASYEQYF,TGTGCCTGGAGCAGGGACAGGGCGTCCTACGAGCAGTACTTC
TRBJ1-1,NA,TRBV19,once,CASRVRNTNTEAFF,TGTGCCAGTAGAGTAAGAAATACTAACACTGAAGCTTTCTTT
TRBJ2-7,TRBD2,TRBV4-3,NA,CASSLQSGASYEQYF,TGCGCCAGCAGCCTACAAAGCGGGGCCTCCTACGAGCAGTACTTC
TRBJ1-2,NA,TRBV6-4,once,CASSEGGLGYTF,TGTGCCAGCAGTGAAGGTGGGCTTGGCTACACCTTC
TRBJ1-1,NA,TRBV30,NA,CAWSRGGDTEAFF,TGTGCCTGGAGCCGGGGTGGCGACACTGAAGCTTTCTTT
TRBJ1-1,NA,TRBV7-6,NA,CASSLARSRNTEAFF,TGTGCCAGCAGCTTAGCCCGCAGTAGGAACACTGAAGCTTTCTTT
TRBJ1-2,TRBD1,TRBV30,once,CAWIPWGTGYGYTF,TGTGCCTGGATTCCCTGGGGGACAGGTTATGGCTACACCTTC
TRBJ1-3,NA,TRBV15,NA,CATSRDLGNSGNTIYF,TGTGCCACCAGCAGAGATTTAGGGAACTCTGGAAACACCATATATTTT
TRBJ1-2,NA,TRBV4-3,large,CASSQDEEGDYGYTF,TGCGCCAGCAGCCAAGATGAGGAGGGCGACTATGGCTACACCTTC
TRBJ2-6,NA,TRBV19,NA,CASSATASSGANVLTF,TGTGCCAGTAGTGCAACAGCGAGCTCTGGGGCCAACGTCCTGACTTTC
TRBJ2-1,NA,TRBV4-3,NA,CASSQEAENEQFF,TGCGCCAGCAGCCAAGAGGCTGAAAATGAGCAGTTCTTC
TRBJ1-2,NA,TRBV5-6,once,CASSRTRENGGYTF,TGTGCCAGCAGCCGGACGAGGGAGAACGGTGGCTACACCTTC
TRBJ2-1,TRBD2,TRBV9,NA,CASSVTSTSGAHDEQFF,TGTGCCAGCAGCGTGACCTCGACTAGCGGGGCCCACGATGAGCAGTTCTTC
TRBJ1-6,TRBD1,TRBV6-5,NA,CASSYLGTGDSPLHF,TGTGCCAGCAGTTACCTCGGGACAGGGGATTCACCCCTCCACTTT
TRBJ1-1,NA,TRBV5-1,NA,CASRIENTEAFF,TGCGCCAGCAGGATCGAGAACACTGAAGCTTTCTTT
TRBJ1-5,TRBD1,TRBV12-5,NA,CASGRTGVSNQPQHF,TGTGCTAGTGGACGGACAGGGGTGAGCAATCAGCCCCAGCATTTT